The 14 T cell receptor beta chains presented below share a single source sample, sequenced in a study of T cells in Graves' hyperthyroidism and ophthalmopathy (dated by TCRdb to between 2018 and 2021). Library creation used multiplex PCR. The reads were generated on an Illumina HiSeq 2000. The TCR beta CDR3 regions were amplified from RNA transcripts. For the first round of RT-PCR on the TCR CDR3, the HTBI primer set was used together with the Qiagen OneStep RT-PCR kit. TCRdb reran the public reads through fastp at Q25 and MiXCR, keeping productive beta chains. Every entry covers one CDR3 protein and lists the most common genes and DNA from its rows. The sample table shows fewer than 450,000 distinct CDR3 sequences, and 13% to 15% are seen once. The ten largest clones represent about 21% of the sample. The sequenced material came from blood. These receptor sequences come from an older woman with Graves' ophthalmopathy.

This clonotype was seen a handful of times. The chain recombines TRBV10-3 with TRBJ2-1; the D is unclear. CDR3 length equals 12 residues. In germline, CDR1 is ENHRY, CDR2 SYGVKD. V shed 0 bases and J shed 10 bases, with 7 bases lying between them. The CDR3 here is CAISESVGEQFF. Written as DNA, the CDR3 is TGTGCCATCAGTGAGTCTGTAGGCGAGCAGTTCTTC.

CDR3 DNA: TGTGCCAGCAGTTTAGGTTCGGGATACGAGACCCAGTACTTC. Its translation: CASSLGSGYETQYF. The gene calls are TRBV12-3 or TRBV12-4 and TRBJ2-5, with TRBD2 as a possible D gene (5 bases). Trimming removed 1 base at V and 5 bases at J, with 11 bases between. The CDR3 is 14 residues long.

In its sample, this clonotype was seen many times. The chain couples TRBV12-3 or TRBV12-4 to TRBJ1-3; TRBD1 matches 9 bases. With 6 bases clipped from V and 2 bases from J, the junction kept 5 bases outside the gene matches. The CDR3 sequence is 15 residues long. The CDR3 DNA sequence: TGTGCCAGCAGGTCGGGGACAGGGCCTGGAAACACCATATATTTT. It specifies CASRSGTGPGNTIYF.

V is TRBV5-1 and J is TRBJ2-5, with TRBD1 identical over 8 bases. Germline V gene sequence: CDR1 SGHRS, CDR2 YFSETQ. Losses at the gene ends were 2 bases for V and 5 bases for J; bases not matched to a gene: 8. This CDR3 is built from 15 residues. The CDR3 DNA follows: TGCGCCAGCAGCTTCGAAGGACAGGGCTTCGAGACCCAGTACTTC. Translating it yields CASSFEGQGFETQYF.

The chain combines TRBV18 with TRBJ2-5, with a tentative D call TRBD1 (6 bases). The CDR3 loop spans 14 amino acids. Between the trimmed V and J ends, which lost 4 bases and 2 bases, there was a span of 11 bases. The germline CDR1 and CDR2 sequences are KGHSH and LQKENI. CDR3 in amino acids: CASSLRTAQETQYF. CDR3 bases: TGTGCCAGCTCACTACGGACAGCACAAGAGACCCAGTACTTC.

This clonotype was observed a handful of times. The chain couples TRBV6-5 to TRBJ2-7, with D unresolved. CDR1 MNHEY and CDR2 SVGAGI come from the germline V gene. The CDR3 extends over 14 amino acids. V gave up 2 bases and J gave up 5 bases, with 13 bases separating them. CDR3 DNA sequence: TGTGCCAGCAGTTACCCGCTCCGAGGCAACGAGCAGTACTTC. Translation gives CASSYPLRGNEQYF.

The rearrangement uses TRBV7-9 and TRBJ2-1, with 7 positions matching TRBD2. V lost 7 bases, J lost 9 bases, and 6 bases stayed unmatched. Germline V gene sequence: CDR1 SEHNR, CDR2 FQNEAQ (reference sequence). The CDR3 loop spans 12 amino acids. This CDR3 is CASITREFEQFF. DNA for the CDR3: TGTGCCAGCATAACGCGGGAGTTTGAGCAGTTCTTC.

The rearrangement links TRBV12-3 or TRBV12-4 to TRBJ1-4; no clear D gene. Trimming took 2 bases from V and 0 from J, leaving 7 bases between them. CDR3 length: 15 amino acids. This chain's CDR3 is CASSLIGATNEKLFF. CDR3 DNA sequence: TGTGCCAGCAGTTTAATTGGTGCAACTAATGAAAAACTGTTTTTT.

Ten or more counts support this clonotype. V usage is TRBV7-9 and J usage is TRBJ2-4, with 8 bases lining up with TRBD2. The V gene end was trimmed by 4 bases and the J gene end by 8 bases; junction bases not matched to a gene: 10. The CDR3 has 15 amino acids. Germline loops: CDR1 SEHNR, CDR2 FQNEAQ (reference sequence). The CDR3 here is CASSSGTSSIDIQYF. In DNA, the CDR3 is TGTGCCAGCAGCTCCGGGACTAGTTCGATAGACATTCAGTACTTC.

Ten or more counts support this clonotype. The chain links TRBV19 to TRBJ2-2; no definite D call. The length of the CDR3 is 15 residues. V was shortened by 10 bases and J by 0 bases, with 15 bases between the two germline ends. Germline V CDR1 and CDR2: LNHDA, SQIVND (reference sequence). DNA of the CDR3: TGTGCCACCGCTCGTAGCTCTCCGAACACCGGGGAGCTGTTTTTT. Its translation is CATARSSPNTGELFF.

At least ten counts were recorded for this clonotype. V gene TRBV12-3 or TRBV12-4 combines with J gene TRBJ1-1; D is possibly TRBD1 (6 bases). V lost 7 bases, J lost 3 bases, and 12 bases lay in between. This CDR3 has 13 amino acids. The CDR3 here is CASTLGGHTEAFF. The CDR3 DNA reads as TGTGCCAGCACCCTGGGGGGGCACACTGAAGCTTTCTTT.

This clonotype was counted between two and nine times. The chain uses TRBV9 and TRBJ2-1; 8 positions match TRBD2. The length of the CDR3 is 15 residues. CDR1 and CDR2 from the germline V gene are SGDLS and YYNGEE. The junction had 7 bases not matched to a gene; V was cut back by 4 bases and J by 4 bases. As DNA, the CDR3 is TGTGCCAGCAGCCCTGGGACTAGGGAATACAATGAGCAGTTCTTC. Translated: CASSPGTREYNEQFF.

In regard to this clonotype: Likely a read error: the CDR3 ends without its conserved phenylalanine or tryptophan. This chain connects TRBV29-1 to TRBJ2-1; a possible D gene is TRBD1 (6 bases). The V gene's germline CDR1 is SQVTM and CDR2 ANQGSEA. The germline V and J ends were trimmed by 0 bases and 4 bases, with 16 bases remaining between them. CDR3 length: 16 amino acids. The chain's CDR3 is CSVEEPGPRGYNEQFL. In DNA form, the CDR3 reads TGCAGCGTTGAAGAACCAGGCCCGAGGGGGTACAATGAGCAGTTCCTC.

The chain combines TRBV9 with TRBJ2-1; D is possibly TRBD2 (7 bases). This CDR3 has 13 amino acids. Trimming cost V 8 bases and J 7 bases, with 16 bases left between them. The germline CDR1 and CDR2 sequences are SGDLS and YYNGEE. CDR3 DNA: TGTGCCAGGGGGGGGGGCGCTGGGAATGAGCAGTTCTTC. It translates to CARGGGAGNEQFF. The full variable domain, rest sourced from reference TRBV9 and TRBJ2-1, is DSGVTQTPKHLITATGQRVTLRCSPRSGDLSVYWYQQSLDQGLQFLIQYYNGEERAKGNILERFSAQQFPDLHSELNLSSLELGDSALYFCARGGGAGNEQFFGPGTRLTVL.